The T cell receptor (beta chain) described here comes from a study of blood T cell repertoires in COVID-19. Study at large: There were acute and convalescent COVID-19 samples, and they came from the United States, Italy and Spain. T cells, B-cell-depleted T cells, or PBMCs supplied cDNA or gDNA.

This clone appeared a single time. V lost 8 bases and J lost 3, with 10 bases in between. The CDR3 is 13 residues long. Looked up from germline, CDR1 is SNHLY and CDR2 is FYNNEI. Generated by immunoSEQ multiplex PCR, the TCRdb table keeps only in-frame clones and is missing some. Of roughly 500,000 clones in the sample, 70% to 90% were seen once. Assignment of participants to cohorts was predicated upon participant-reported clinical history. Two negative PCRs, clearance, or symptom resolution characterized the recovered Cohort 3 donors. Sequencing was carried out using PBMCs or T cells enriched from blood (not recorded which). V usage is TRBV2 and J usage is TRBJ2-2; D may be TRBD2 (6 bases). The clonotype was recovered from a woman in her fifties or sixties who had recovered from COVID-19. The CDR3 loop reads CASVGLYTGELFF. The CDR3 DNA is TGTGCCAGCGTGGGACTTTACACCGGGGAGCTGTTTTTT.